The 27 T cell receptor beta chains below come from one sample, sequenced in a study of blood T cell repertoires in COVID-19. Clones were sequenced by immunoSEQ multiplex PCR, and TCRdb holds only the in-frame ones, with some missing. The sample has tens of thousands of clones, 65% to 80% seen once. The sequenced sample was peripheral blood. The receptors stem from a man between 70 and 80 years old with acute or convalescent COVID-19.

The genes are TRBV3-1 (or the pseudogene TRBV3-2) and TRBJ1-2; possible D gene TRBD1, 6 bases. Germline CDR1 LGHDT, CDR2 YNNKEL (reference sequence). V lost 3 bases, J lost 0 bases, and 11 bases lay in between. This CDR3 region has 15 residues. CDR3: CASSHPTGANYGYTF. DNA for the CDR3: TGTGCCAGCAGCCATCCGACAGGAGCTAACTATGGCTACACCTTC.

The chain joins TRBV5-5 to TRBJ1-1, with 8 bases identical to TRBD1. The CDR3 loop spans 13 amino acids. Germline assignment: CDR1 SGHKS and CDR2 YYEKEE (reference sequence). V lost 1 base, J lost 11 bases, and 7 bases stayed unmatched. CDR3 residues: CASSLWGGQEAFF. The CDR3 DNA sequence: TGTGCCAGCAGCTTGTGGGGGGGACAGGAGGCTTTCTTT.

The J gene is TRBJ1-1, the V gene TRBV5-4, with a weak D call TRBD1 (6 bases). This CDR3 spans 12 amino acids. CDR1 is SGHNT and CDR2 is YYREEE in the germline V gene (reference sequence). Trimming stripped 1 base from V and 8 bases from J, with 9 bases between. CDR3 protein: CASSLRQGEAFF. The CDR3 coding sequence is TGTGCCAGCAGCTTGAGGCAGGGGGAAGCTTTCTTT. Looking up the rest from reference TRBV5-4 and TRBJ1-1 gives the full variable domain: ETGVTQSPTHLIKTRGQQVTLRCSSQSGHNTVSWYQQALGQGPQFIFQYYREEENGRGNFPPRFSGLQFPNYSSELNVNALELDDSALYLCASSLRQGEAFFGQGTRLTVV.

The J gene is TRBJ2-5, the V gene TRBV7-9; 10 nucleotides align to TRBD1. CDR3 length: 14 amino acids. V trimming: 3 bases; J trimming: 4 bases; junction bases outside the gene matches: 2. CDR1 SEHNR and CDR2 FQNEAQ come from the germline V gene (reference sequence). The CDR3 DNA reads as TGTGCCAGCAGCTTTAGGACAGGGGGAGAGACCCAGTACTTC. Translation gives CASSFRTGGETQYF.

The rearrangement uses TRBV19 and TRBJ1-1; D unclear. The V end was cut by 1 base, the J end by 0 bases, with 6 bases between. Germline loops: CDR1 LNHDA, CDR2 SQIVND (reference sequence). The CDR3 runs to 14 residues. The CDR3 reads CASSIGQVNTEAFF. The CDR3 DNA sequence: TGTGCCAGTAGTATAGGACAAGTGAACACTGAAGCTTTCTTT. The full variable domain, with the rest looked up from reference TRBV19 and TRBJ1-1, is DGGITQSPKYLFRKEGQNVTLSCEQNLNHDAMYWYRQDPGQGLRLIYYSQIVNDFQKGDIAEGYSVSREKKESFPLTVTSAQKNPTAFYLCASSIGQVNTEAFFGQGTRLTVV.

This chain connects TRBV28 to TRBJ2-1; 10 bases are a match to TRBD2. The CDR3 has 14 residues. After removal of 6 bases from V and 4 bases from J, the junction contained 3 bases not matched to a gene. From germline, CDR1 is MDHEN and CDR2 SYDVKM. The CDR3 coding sequence is TGTGCCAGCAGCACTAGCGGGAAATACAATGAGCAGTTCTTC. Translation: CASSTSGKYNEQFF.

This sequence joins TRBV13 and TRBJ2-7; TRBD2 might be the D (5 bases). Trimming removed 6 bases from V and 3 bases from J, with 15 bases in between. The V gene's germline CDR1 is PRHDT and CDR2 FYEKMQ (reference sequence). This CDR3 is 14 amino acids long. The CDR3 nucleotides read TGTGCCAGCAGTCCGGGAAGGAAGGGCTACGAGCAGTACGTC. Its translation is CASSPGRKGYEQYV.

The chain recombines TRBV5-1 with TRBJ1-1, with D tentatively TRBD1 (6 bases). This CDR3 has 14 amino acids. Germline values: CDR1 SGHRS, CDR2 YFSETQ. The V end lost 0 bases, the J end lost 4 bases, and 10 bases lay between the germline ends. The DNA for the CDR3 is TGCGCCAGCAGCTTGGCTGGGGGCGGCACTGAAGCTTTCTTT. Protein sequence: CASSLAGGGTEAFF.

This clone was counted once. The J gene is TRBJ1-6, the V gene TRBV19; D is undetermined. CDR1 LNHDA and CDR2 SQIVND come from the germline V gene (reference sequence). The CDR3 runs 15 residues. The ends were cut back, 11 bases at V and 3 bases at J, with 17 bases in the middle. CDR3 protein: CASKGVADYNSPLHF. CDR3 DNA sequence: TGTGCCTCCAAGGGAGTAGCCGACTATAATTCACCCCTCCACTTT.

Here the CDR3 reads CASSIAQSNGNTIYF. In DNA form, the CDR3 reads TGTGCCAGTAGTATTGCACAATCAAATGGAAACACCATATATTTT. This rearrangement joins TRBV19 to TRBJ1-3; D not certain. CDR1 is LNHDA, CDR2 SQIVND, per germline (reference sequence). V gave up 3 bases and J gave up 3 bases, with 12 bases separating them. The CDR3 covers 15 residues.

This clone was seen once. This chain connects TRBV2 to TRBJ1-1, with D possibly matching TRBD1 (6 bases). CDR3 length equals 11 residues. V lost 6 bases and J lost 11, with 13 bases in between. CDR1 SNHLY and CDR2 FYNNEI come from the germline V gene. CDR3 sequence (DNA): TGTGCCAGCAGGGGCAGGGGTGGGGCTTTCTTT. Its translation is CASRGRGGAFF.

V gene TRBV7-9 combines with J gene TRBJ2-3, with TRBD2 identical over 9 bases. J was trimmed by 2 bases and V by 1 base; bases with no gene match: 4. Germline CDR1 reads SEHNR; CDR2 reads FQNEAQ (reference sequence). The CDR3 runs to 16 residues. CDR3: CASSLELAGYTDTQYF. The CDR3, as DNA: TGTGCCAGCAGCTTAGAACTAGCGGGCTACACAGATACGCAGTATTTT.

The V gene is TRBV19, the J gene TRBJ1-4; TRBD1 agrees at 9 bases. This CDR3 spans 18 amino acids. Germline V gives CDR1 LNHDA, CDR2 SQIVND (reference sequence). V dropped 4 bases and J dropped 4; count of bases not matched to a gene: 13. CDR3 loop: CASSTSGTGLTYNEKLFF. The CDR3 nucleotides are TGTGCCAGTAGTACATCCGGGACAGGGCTCACGTATAATGAAAAACTGTTTTTT.

The chain employs TRBV19 and TRBJ2-1, with 14 bases lining up with TRBD2. V dropped 6 bases and J dropped 6; count of bases not matched to a gene: 4. This CDR3 contains 15 residues. Germline lookup yields CDR1 LNHDA and CDR2 SQIVND (reference sequence). DNA of the CDR3: TGTGCCAGTAGGCAGGGACTAGCGGGGGTCAATGAGCAGTTCTTC. Its translation is CASRQGLAGVNEQFF.

The V call is TRBV11-2, the J call TRBJ1-1; maybe TRBD1 (5 bases). Trimming shortened V by 1 base and J by 1 base, and 7 bases separated the two germline ends. Germline V gene sequence: CDR1 SGHAT, CDR2 FQNNGV. There are 14 residues in the CDR3. CDR3 coding DNA: TGTGCCAGCAGCTTAGGGAGGGGGAACACTGAAGCTTTCTTT. Protein product: CASSLGRGNTEAFF.

The DNA of the CDR3 is TGTGCCAGCAGTGACGTCGACAGGGGTCAATTAGGTGAGCAGTTCTTC. Amino acid sequence: CASSDVDRGQLGEQFF. The chain is built from TRBV2 and TRBJ2-1; 8 bases map to TRBD1. V lost 3 bases to trimming and J lost 9 bases; unmatched junction nucleotides: 13. Germline V CDR1 and CDR2: SNHLY, FYNNEI. The CDR3 has 16 amino acids.

This clone was observed a few times. The chain has TRBV14 and TRBJ1-4; no clear D. This CDR3 has 15 residues. V lost 2 bases, J lost 3 bases, and 10 bases lay in between. CDR1 is SGHDN, CDR2 FVKESK, per germline. The CDR3 here is CASSQLNGANEKLFF. The CDR3 DNA reads as TGTGCCAGCAGCCAATTAAATGGAGCTAATGAAAAACTGTTTTTT.

V is TRBV25-1 and J is TRBJ2-3, with a weak D call TRBD1 (6 bases). Deletions cut 1 base from V and 9 bases from J, with 11 bases between. Germline lookup yields CDR1 MGHDK and CDR2 SYGVNS. The CDR3 length is 13 residues. As DNA, the CDR3 is TGTGCCAGCAGTGAATTAAACACAGGGACGCAGTATTTT. It is translated as CASSELNTGTQYF. The whole variable domain, filled in from reference TRBV25-1 and TRBJ2-3, reads EADIYQTPRYLVIGTGKKITLECSQTMGHDKMYWYQQDPGMELHLIHYSYGVNSTEKGDLSSESTVSRIRTEHFPLTLESARPSHTSQYLCASSELNTGTQYFGPGTRLTVL.

This chain links TRBV7-9 with TRBJ1-4; 11 bases align to TRBD1. The germline V gene encodes CDR1 SEHNR and CDR2 FQNEAQ (reference sequence). This CDR3 has 15 amino acids. The ends lost 4 bases at V and 8 bases at J; junction bases unmatched: 6. The CDR3 DNA follows: TGTGCCAGCAGCTCTACCGGGACAGGGGGAGAAAAACTGTTTTTT. Translation: CASSSTGTGGEKLFF.

The chain is built from TRBV7-3 and TRBJ2-3; no reliable D call. Germline V gene sequence: CDR1 SGHTA, CDR2 FQGTGA. V was trimmed by 5 bases and J by 0 bases, leaving 6 bases between them. This CDR3 comprises 13 residues. Here the CDR3 reads CASSLSSTDTQYF. Written as DNA, the CDR3 is TGTGCCAGCAGCCTCTCTAGCACAGATACGCAGTATTTT.

The rearrangement links TRBV29-1 to TRBJ2-2; TRBD1 matches at 11 bases. Trimming at V came to 6 bases and at J to 3 bases, leaving 6 bases not matched to a gene. The germline gives CDR1 SQVTM, CDR2 ANQGSEA. The CDR3 consists of 15 residues. CDR3 nucleotide sequence: TGCAGCGTAGACCCGGGACAGGGGGACACCGGGGAGCTGTTTTTT. It translates to CSVDPGQGDTGELFF.

The chain joins TRBV19 to TRBJ1-5, with TRBD1 identical over 7 bases. Per the germline V gene, CDR1 is LNHDA and CDR2 is SQIVND (reference sequence). This CDR3 is 13 amino acids long. V was pared by 9 bases and J by 2 bases, with 4 bases of the junction left unmatched. CDR3 sequence (DNA): TGTGCCAGCCAAGACAGGGGCAATCAGCCCCAGCATTTT. It is translated as CASQDRGNQPQHF.

The V call is TRBV5-4, the J call TRBJ1-2, with 9 bases lining up with TRBD1. Losses at the gene ends were 3 bases for V and 5 bases for J; bases not matched to a gene: 2. Germline CDR1 reads SGHNT; CDR2 reads YYREEE (reference sequence). The CDR3 is made up of 13 amino acids. As DNA, the CDR3 is TGTGCCAGCAGCTGGGACAGGGAGTATGGCTACACCTTC. Its protein is CASSWDREYGYTF.

Details on this clone: One end of the junction varies from germline; a read error may be responsible. V and J are TRBV6-5 and TRBJ2-2; D might be TRBD2 (7 bases). This CDR3 has 15 residues. Germline assignment: CDR1 MNHEY and CDR2 SVGAGI. The CDR3 coding sequence is TGTGCCGGCAGGGGAGGGCAGGGTGAGACCGGGGAGCTGTTTTTT. The encoded protein is CAGRGGQGETGELFF.

This clone was counted once. The chain recombines TRBV4-1 with TRBJ2-7; the D is unclear. Trimming removed 0 bases from V and 3 bases from J, with 12 bases in between. This CDR3 contains 15 residues. Germline V gives CDR1 MGHRA, CDR2 YSYEKL. This CDR3 reads CASSQEGHSSYEQYV. CDR3 coding DNA: TGCGCCAGCAGCCAAGAGGGTCACAGCAGCTACGAGCAGTACGTC.

The chain has TRBV5-1 and TRBJ2-1, with a possible D match to TRBD2 (5 bases). CDR3 length equals 14 residues. The germline CDR1 and CDR2 sequences are SGHRS and YFSETQ. The V and J ends lost 2 bases and 1 base respectively, with 7 bases between them. The CDR3 nucleotides are TGCGCCAGCAGCTTACGGGAATCCTACAATGAGCAGTTCTTC. This gives the protein CASSLRESYNEQFF.

The rearrangement links TRBV11-2 to TRBJ2-1, with a weak D call TRBD2 (5 bases). The CDR3 spans 15 residues. V lost 3 bases and J 2 bases, leaving 11 bases between the germline ends. Germline CDR1 reads SGHAT; CDR2 reads FQNNGV. DNA of the CDR3: TGTGCCAGCAGCTTCTCGGGAACCACCTACAATGAGCAGTTCTTC. Amino acids: CASSFSGTTYNEQFF.